The TCR beta chain under discussion was sequenced for a study of patients and donors after allogeneic stem cell transplantation. TCRdb analysed the RT-PCR reads with MiXCR anew, one entry per CDR3 protein. The sample holds about 960,000 distinct CDR3 sequences, approximately 19% seen once. The sample holds many counts of this clonotype. This CDR3 has 15 residues. Trimming removed 1 base at V and 7 bases at J, with 11 bases between. Specimen: blood, either unsorted or a sorted T cell fraction (not recorded which). This clonotype was obtained from a human donor who was either an allogeneic HSCT recipient or a stem cell or donor lymphocyte infusion donor (not recorded which). It is not recorded whose cells these are; they may come from a transplant donor. The chain carries TRBV12-3 or TRBV12-4 and TRBJ1-6; D possibly corresponds to TRBD1 (5 bases). DNA of the CDR3: TGTGCCAGCAGTTTAGTGGGGGGAGGGAATTCACCCCTCCACTTT. Protein product: CASSLVGGGNSPLHF.